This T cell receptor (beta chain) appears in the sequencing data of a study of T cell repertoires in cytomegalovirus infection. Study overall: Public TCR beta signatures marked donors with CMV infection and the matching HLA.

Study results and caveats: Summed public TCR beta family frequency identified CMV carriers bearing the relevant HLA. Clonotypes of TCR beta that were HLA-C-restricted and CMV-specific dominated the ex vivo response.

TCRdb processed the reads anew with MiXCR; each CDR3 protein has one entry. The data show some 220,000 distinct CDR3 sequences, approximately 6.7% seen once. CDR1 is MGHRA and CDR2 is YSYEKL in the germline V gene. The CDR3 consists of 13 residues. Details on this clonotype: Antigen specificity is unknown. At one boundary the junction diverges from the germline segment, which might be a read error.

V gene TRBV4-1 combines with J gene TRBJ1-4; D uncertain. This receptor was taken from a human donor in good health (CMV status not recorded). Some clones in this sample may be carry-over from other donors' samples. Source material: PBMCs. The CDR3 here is CANSQVTNEKLFF. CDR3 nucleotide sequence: TGCGCCAACAGCCAAGTTACTAATGAGAAACTGTTTTTT.